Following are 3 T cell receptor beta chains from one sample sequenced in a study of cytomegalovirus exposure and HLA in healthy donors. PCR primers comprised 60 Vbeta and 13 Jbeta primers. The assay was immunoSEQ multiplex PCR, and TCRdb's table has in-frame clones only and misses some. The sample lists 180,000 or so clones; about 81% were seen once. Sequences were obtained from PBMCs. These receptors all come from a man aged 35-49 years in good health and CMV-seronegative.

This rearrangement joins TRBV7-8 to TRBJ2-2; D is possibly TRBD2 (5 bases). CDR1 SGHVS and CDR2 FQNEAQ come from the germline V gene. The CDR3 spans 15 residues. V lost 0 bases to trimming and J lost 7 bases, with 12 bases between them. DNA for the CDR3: TGTGCCAGCAGCTTAGCGCTCGGACTCAACGGGGAGCTGTTTTTT. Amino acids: CASSLALGLNGELFF.

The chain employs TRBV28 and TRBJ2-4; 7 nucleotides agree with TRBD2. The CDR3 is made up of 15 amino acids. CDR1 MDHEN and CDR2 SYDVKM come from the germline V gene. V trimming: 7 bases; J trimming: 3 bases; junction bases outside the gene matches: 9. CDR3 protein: CASITGEGVKNIQYF. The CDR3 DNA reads TGTGCCAGCATAACGGGGGAGGGTGTCAAAAACATTCAGTACTTC.

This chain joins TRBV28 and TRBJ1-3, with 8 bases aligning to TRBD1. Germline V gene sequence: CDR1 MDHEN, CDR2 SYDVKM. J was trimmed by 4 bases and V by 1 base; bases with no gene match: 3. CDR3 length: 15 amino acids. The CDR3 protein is CASSLLWTGGNTIYF. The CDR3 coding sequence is TGTGCCAGCAGTTTATTATGGACAGGGGGAAACACCATATATTTT.